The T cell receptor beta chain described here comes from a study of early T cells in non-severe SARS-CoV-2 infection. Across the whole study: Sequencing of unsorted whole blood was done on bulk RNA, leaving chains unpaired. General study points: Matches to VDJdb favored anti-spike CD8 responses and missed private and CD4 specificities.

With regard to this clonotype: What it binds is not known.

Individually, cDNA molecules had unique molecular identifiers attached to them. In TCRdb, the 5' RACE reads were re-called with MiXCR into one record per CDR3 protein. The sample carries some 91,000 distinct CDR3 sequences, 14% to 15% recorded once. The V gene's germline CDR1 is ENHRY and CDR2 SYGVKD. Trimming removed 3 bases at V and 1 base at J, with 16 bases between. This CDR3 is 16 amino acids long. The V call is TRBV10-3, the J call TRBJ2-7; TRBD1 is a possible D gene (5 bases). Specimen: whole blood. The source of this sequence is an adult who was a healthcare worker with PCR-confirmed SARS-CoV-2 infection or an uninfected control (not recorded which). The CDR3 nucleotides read TGTGCCATCAGTGACGACAGTCGGTTGGGGTCCTACGAGCAGTACTTC. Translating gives CAISDDSRLGSYEQYF.